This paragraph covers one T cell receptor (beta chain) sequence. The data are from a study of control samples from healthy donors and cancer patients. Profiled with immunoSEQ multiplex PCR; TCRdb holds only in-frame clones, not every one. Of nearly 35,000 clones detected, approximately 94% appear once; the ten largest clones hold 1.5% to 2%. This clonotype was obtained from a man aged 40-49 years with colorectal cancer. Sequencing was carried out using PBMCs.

The DNA of the CDR3 is TGCGCCAGCAGCATACAGGGGAAGGGAACTGAAGCTTTCTTT. Translation: CASSIQGKGTEAFF. The chain has TRBV5-1 and TRBJ1-1; 7 positions match TRBD1. V was pared by 4 bases and J by 5 bases, with 8 bases of the junction left unmatched. CDR1 is SGHRS, CDR2 YFSETQ, per germline. The CDR3 spans 14 residues.